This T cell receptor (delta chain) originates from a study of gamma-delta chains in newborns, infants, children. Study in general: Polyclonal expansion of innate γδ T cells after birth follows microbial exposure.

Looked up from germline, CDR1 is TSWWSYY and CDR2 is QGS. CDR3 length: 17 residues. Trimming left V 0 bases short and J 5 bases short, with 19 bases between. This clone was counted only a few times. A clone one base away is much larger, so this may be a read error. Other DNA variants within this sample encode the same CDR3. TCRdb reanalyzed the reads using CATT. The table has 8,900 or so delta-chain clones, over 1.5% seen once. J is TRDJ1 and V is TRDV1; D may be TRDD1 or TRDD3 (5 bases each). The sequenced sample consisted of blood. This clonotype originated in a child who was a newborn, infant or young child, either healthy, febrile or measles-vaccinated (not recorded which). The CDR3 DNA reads TGTGCTCTTGGGGAACTAAATACCGGGGGGTACGAGGATAAACTCATCTTT. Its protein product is CALGELNTGGYEDKLIF.